This T cell receptor (beta chain) was retrieved from a study of cytomegalovirus exposure and HLA in healthy donors. Points from the study as a whole: Generally TCR sequences proved uncommon, though certain public TCRs appeared in numerous donors. Accurate prediction of most subjects' HLA-A and HLA-B alleles from TCR beta sequences was reported. It was reportedly the case that the classifier diagnosed cytomegalovirus status with high specificity and sensitivity. According to an earlier analysis, most TCR beta V segments yielded productive rearrangements about 90% or about 30% of the time.

In regard to this clone: What it binds is unknown.

PCR used 60 Vbeta primers and 13 Jbeta primers. TCRdb's table, derived via immunoSEQ multiplex PCR, lists solely in-frame clones and lacks some. Of some 200,000 clones in the sample, roughly four fifths were seen once. Trimming took 4 bases from V and 3 from J, leaving 22 bases between them. CDR1 and CDR2 (germline): SGHRS, YFSETQ. CDR3 length: 17 residues. The sequencing sample was made of PBMCs. The receptor was derived from a boy aged 2 to 9 in good health and CMV-seronegative. The chain has TRBV5-1 and TRBJ2-5; a weak D match, TRBD2 (6 bases). CDR3 sequence reads: CASSPLRGGAVEETQYF. The CDR3 coding sequence is TGCGCCAGCAGCCCTTTGCGGGGTGGGGCAGTTGAAGAGACCCAGTACTTC.